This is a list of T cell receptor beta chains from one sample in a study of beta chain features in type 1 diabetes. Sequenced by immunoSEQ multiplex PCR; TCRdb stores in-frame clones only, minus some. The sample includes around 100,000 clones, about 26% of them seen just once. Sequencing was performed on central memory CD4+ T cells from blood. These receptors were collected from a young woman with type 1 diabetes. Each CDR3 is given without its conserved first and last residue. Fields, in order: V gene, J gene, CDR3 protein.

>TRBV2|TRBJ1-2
ASSASSPQGGYT
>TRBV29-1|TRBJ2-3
SVGQGTTDTQY
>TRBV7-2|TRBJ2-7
ASSFKGLAGYEQY
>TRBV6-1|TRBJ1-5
ASSGDRGSQH
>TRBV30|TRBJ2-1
AWSRGGNNEQF
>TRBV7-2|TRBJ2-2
ASSLSGSTGELF
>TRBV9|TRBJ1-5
ASSAGQGRPNQPQH
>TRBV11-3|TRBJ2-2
ASSSHITMNTGELF
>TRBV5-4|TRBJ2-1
ASSPTSSYNEQF
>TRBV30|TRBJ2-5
AWAGEGTQETQY
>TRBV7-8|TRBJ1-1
ASSPPTGKANTEAF
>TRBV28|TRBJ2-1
ATSAGTSSYNEQF
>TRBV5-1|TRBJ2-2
ASSFEGAGELF
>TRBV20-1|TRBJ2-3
SAEATDTQY
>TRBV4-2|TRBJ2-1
ASSLNRGGNARSYNEQF
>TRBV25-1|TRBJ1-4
ASSELGNRGKEKLF
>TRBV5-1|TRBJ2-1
ASSLGTSSYNEQF
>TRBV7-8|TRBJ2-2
ASSSDRAGTGELF
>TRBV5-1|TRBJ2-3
ASSASTGIADTQY
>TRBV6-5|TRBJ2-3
ASRDGQPDTQY
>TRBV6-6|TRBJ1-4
ATGGTGVVKLF
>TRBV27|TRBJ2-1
ASSLSWQGNEQF